This is a list of T cell receptor beta chains from one sample in a study of response to subunit inactivated influenza vaccine. MiXCR was run by TCRdb on the RT-PCR reads, yielding one entry per CDR3 protein. Of around 570,000 distinct CDR3 sequences in the sample, around 10% are singletons; the top ten hold approximately 11%. Separately, the same data were catalogued under a study of T cells expressing NK-cell markers.

The sample consisted of PBMCs from blood, taken on the day of vaccination. The source of these receptors is a man between 45 and 60 years old who received an inactivated influenza vaccine. The CDR3 runs from the conserved cysteine through the conserved F or W. The D gene is left open where the match is weak.

d_call v_call cdr3_aa
TRBD1 TRBV10-3 CAISAPGQGGYERYF
. TRBV12-3/TRBV12-4 CASSLPPTSSYNEQFF
. TRBV18 CASSPLIFQGGNTEAFF
TRBD1 TRBV7-9 CASSSRDRDWTGELFF
. TRBV5-1 CASSLATTLATDTQYF
. TRBV5-1 CASSLAVGGLNEQYF
TRBD1 TRBV7-7 CASSLGQPPGTQYF
. TRBV7-9 CASSIIKSGANVLTF
. TRBV29-1 CSVSGLNSYEQYF
TRBD1 TRBV27 CASSLDRAGSGYTF
. TRBV6-2/TRBV6-3 CASRRPGSSYNEQFF
TRBD2 TRBV10-3 CAIKEREGRETQYF
TRBD1 TRBV29-1 CSVVAGQGETQYF
. TRBV28 CASKAWEGGNTEAFF
. TRBV4-3 CASSQVQGIYEQYF
. TRBV12-3/TRBV12-4 CASRWEGPLHTEAFF
. TRBV11-3 CASNLPGLKTQYF
TRBD1 TRBV19 CASSIGDRGAPGLQETQYF
. TRBV5-1 CAREPRTYTNYGYTF
. TRBV6-1 CASSDLTFTYEQYF
. TRBV12-3/TRBV12-4 CASSLGRANTIYF
. TRBV29-1 CSVEGSGGAYEQYF
TRBD2 TRBV28 CASKTGTSGYEQYF
. TRBV4-2 CASSQSARGDYEQYF
. TRBV3-1 CASSQGGVTGELFF
TRBD1 TRBV5-1 CASSPMAGTGSNEQFF
TRBD1 TRBV11-1 CASSLGQRLYEQYF
. TRBV24-1 CATSEGPAGMNYEQYF
TRBD1 TRBV10-3 CAISESGQGVYGYTF
. TRBV20-1 CSASPGGTDTQYF
TRBD1 TRBV6-2/TRBV6-3 CASSLDRGPSSNEQFF
TRBD1 TRBV5-1 CASSLGDRDEQFF
. TRBV11-3 CASITPAEETQYF
. TRBV5-1 CASSLEWGGTGELFF
TRBD2 TRBV7-2 CASSLAPSGGGTDTQYF
TRBD2 TRBV24-1 CATARTSGRITDTQYF
. TRBV30 CAWTPRLTIGYEQYF
. TRBV20-1 CSARDNFLRIQETQYF
TRBD1 TRBV20-1 CSATTGTNQPQHF
. TRBV11-2 CASSSLGRYYEQYF
. TRBV30 CAWSRVGVTGELFF
TRBD1 TRBV7-2 CASSATGAAYEQYF
TRBD2 TRBV6-1 CASRRLAGGPIEQFF
TRBD2 TRBV14 CATRVAGQYNEQFF
. TRBV4-1 CASSHLGTNTEAFF
TRBD2 TRBV4-2 CASSRGTSDAGELFF
. TRBV5-1 CASRFGGARTEAFF
. TRBV28 CASSYGGWEQYF
. TRBV7-9 CASSLEWGTTSF
TRBD1 TRBV6-2/TRBV6-3 CASSSAAGTALRETQYF
. TRBV28 CASQEEKDEQYF
. TRBV20-1 CSARQIQETQYF
. TRBV5-1 CASSMGDTDTQYF
. TRBV3-1 CASSQGFGSPLHF
TRBD1 TRBV11-2 CASSLIRFGDRDTDTQYF